Reported below is one TCR beta chain. The data were obtained in a study of OX40 agonist ivuxolimab in advanced cancers. The CDR3 contains 14 residues. In germline, CDR1 is SGHTA, CDR2 FQGNSA. Unmatched junction bases numbered 6, after V lost 5 bases and J lost 3 bases. The table came from immunoSEQ multiplex PCR; TCRdb's copy has only in-frame clones and leaves some out. The table has about 62,000 clones, approximately 90% seen once. The sequencing used CD4+ or CD8+ T cells sorted from blood, collected in a trial of the OX40 agonist ivuxolimab. This chain links TRBV7-2 with TRBJ2-7; the match to TRBD1 covers 8 bases. This TCR came from an adult with an advanced solid tumor such as melanoma, head and neck, liver or kidney cancer. The CDR3 sequence: CASSRTGINYEQYF. The CDR3 DNA sequence: TGTGCCAGCAGCCGGACAGGGATAAACTACGAGCAGTACTTC.